The clone carrying this T cell receptor beta chain turned up a few times. J lost 10 bases, V lost 4 bases, and 16 bases had no gene match. Germline V gives CDR1 SGHKS, CDR2 YYEKEE (reference sequence). The CDR3 sequence is 17 residues long. This sample was included in a study of patients and donors after allogeneic stem cell transplantation. Each CDR3 protein is one row after TCRdb ran MiXCR on the RT-PCR reads. The profile shows about 960,000 distinct CDR3 sequences, about 20% of them singletons. The rearrangement links TRBV5-5 to TRBJ2-5; TRBD2 aligns across 13 bases. Sequences were obtained from blood, either unsorted or a sorted T cell fraction (not recorded which). The receptor was isolated from a human donor who was either an allogeneic HSCT recipient or a stem cell or donor lymphocyte infusion donor (not recorded which). It is not recorded whose cells these are; they may come from a transplant donor. The CDR3 sequence: CASSLGANEGLAGHQYF. In nucleotides, the CDR3 is TGTGCCAGCAGCCTCGGAGCGAACGAGGGACTAGCGGGGCACCAGTACTTC.